Each of the 2 T cell receptor beta chains below was sequenced from the same sample in a study of blood T cells in healthy people across ages (dated by TCRdb to the mid-2010s). Libraries came from 5' RACE. Sequencing was carried out with an Illumina HiSeq 2500. The second PCR ran for roughly 6 to 11 cycles and used a J-beta primer mix along with a sample-barcoded 5' primer. TCRdb trimmed public reads at Q25 via fastp, called clones via MiXCR and kept in-frame beta chains. Duplicate CDR3 protein sequences are folded into a single record with the most common DNA and genes. This sample lists about 1.4 million distinct CDR3 sequences; approximately 59% were detected once. Clones ranked in the top ten supply 5.5% to 8% of the sample. The source material was blood. All receptors derive from a man aged 18 to 30 in good health.

The DNA of the CDR3 is TGTGCCAGCAGTATCCCGGGACAGGGGGCGAGGGAGCAGTACTTC. Encoded protein: CASSIPGQGAREQYF. The chain uses TRBV28 and TRBJ2-5; TRBD1 matches 12 bases. Germline loops: CDR1 MDHEN, CDR2 SYDVKM. With V trimmed by 5 bases and J by 11 bases, 12 bases remained unmatched. This CDR3 is built from 15 residues.

V usage is TRBV20-1 and J usage is TRBJ2-5; a possible D gene is TRBD1 (6 bases). The germline CDR1 and CDR2 sequences are DFQATT and SNEGSKA (reference sequence). The V gene lost 5 bases and the J gene lost 13 bases, with 26 bases spanning the gap. The length of the CDR3 is 14 residues. This chain's CDR3 is CSAPDRDTTTEVYF. CDR3 bases: TGCAGTGCTCCAGACCGGGACACCACCACAGAAGTGTACTTC.